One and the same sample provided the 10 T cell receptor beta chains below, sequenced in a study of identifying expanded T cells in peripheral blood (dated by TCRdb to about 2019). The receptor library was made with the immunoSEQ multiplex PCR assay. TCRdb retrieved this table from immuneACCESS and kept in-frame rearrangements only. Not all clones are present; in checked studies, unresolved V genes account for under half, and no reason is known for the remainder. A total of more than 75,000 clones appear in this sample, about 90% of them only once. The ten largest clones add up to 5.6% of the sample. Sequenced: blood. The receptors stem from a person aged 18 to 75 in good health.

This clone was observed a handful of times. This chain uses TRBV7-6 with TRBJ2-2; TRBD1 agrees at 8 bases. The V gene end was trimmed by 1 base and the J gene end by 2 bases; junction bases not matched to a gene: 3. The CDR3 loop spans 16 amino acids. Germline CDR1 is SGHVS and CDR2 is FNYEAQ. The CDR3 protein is CASSLGQGPNTGELFF. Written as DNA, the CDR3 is TGTGCCAGCAGCTTAGGACAGGGGCCTAACACCGGGGAGCTGTTTTTT.

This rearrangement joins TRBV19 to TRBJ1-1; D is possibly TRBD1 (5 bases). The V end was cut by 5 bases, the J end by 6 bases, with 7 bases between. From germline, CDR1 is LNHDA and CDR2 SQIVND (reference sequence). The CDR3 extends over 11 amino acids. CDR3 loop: CASSGAAEAFF. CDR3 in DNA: TGTGCCAGTAGTGGGGCAGCTGAAGCTTTCTTT.

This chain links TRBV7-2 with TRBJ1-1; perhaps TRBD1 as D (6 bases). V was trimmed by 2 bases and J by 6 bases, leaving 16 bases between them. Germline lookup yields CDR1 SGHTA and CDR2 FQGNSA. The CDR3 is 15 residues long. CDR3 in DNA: TGTGCCAGCAGCTTATTGGCAGGGGCACCTCCTGAAGCTTTCTTT. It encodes CASSLLAGAPPEAFF.

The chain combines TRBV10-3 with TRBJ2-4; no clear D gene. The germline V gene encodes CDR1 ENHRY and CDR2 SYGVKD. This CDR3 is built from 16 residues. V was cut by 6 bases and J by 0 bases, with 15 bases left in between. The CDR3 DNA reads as TGTGCCATCAGCGCCGGGCTACTGGGAGCCAAAAACATTCAGTACTTC. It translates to CAISAGLLGAKNIQYF.

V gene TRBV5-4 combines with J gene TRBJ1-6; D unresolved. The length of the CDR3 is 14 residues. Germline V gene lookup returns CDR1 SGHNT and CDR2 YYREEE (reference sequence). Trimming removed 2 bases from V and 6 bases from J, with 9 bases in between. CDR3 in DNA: TGTGCCAGCAGCTTATTCGACTTTAATTCACCCCTCCACTTT. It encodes CASSLFDFNSPLHF.

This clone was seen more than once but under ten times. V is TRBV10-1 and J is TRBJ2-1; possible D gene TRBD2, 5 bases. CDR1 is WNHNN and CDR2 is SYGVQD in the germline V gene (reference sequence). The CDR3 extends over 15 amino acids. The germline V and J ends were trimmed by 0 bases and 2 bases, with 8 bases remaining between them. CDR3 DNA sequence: TGCGCCAGCAGTGAGTCACCGGGGACCTACAATGAGCAGTTCTTC. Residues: CASSESPGTYNEQFF.

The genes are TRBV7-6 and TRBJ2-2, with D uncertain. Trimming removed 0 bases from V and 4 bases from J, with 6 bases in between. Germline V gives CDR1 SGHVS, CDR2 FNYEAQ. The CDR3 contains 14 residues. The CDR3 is CASSLASRTGELFF. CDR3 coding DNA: TGTGCCAGCAGCTTAGCGTCCCGCACCGGGGAGCTGTTTTTT.

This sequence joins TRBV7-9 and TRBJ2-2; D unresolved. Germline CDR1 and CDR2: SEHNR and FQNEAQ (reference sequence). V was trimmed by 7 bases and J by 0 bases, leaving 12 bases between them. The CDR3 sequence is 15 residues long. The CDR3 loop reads CASISDPPNTGELFF. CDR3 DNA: TGTGCCAGCATAAGTGACCCCCCGAACACCGGGGAGCTGTTTTTT.

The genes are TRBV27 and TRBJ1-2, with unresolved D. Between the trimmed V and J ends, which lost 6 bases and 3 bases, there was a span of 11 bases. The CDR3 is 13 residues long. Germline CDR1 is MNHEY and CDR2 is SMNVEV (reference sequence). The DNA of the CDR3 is TGTGCCAGCAGGAGTTTCAGTCACTATGGCTACACCTTC. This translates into CASRSFSHYGYTF.

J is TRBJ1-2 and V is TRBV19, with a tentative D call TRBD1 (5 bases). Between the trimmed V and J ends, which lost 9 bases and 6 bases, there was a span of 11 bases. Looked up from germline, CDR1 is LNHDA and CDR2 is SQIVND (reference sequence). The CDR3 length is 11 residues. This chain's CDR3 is CASHGTDGYTF. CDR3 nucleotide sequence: TGTGCCAGCCACGGGACCGATGGCTACACCTTC.